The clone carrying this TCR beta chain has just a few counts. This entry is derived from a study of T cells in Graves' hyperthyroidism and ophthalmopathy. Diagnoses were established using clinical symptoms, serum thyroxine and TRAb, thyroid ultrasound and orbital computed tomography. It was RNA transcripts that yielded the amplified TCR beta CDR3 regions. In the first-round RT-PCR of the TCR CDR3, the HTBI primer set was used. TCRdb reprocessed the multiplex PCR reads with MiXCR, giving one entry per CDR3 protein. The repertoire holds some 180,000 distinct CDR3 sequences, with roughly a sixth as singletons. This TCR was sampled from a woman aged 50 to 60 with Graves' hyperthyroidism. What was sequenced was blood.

This CDR3 reads CASSQWGTGGEETQYF. The CDR3 DNA follows: TGTGCCAGCAGTCAGTGGGGGACAGGGGGCGAGGAGACCCAGTACTTC. V usage is TRBV6-1 and J usage is TRBJ2-5; 12 bases are shared with TRBD1. Germline V CDR1 and CDR2: MNHNS, SASEGT. After removal of 5 bases from V and 5 bases from J, the junction contained 9 bases not matched to a gene. The CDR3 covers 16 residues.